This TCR beta chain is drawn from a study of identical twins. In its sample, this clonotype was seen a few times. V lost 7 bases, J lost 3 bases, and 18 bases lay in between. Germline V gene lookup returns CDR1 SQVTM and CDR2 ANQGSEA. This CDR3 contains 14 residues. TCRdb re-called the 5' RACE reads with MiXCR, one entry per CDR3 protein. The sample has hundreds of thousands of distinct CDR3 sequences; 7.5% are singletons. The same specimen was also included in a second study, on yellow fever vaccine responses in identical twins.

The sample taken for sequencing was CD8+ T cells sorted from blood. The TCR originated in a woman aged 18-29 years in good health. The chain carries TRBV29-1 and TRBJ1-2; tentatively, D is TRBD1 (5 bases). The CDR3 loop reads CSAAHQGLDYGYTF. The CDR3 bases are TGCAGCGCTGCCCATCAGGGCCTAGACTATGGCTACACCTTC.